These 4 T cell receptor beta chains came from one sample sequenced in a study of identical twins. TCRdb reprocessed the 5' RACE reads via MiXCR and lists one record per CDR3 protein. The sample records roughly 220,000 distinct CDR3 sequences, 6.5% being singletons. This sample was shared with a second study, whose subject was T cells expressing NK-cell markers.

The source material was CD8+ T cells sorted from blood. These receptors were obtained from a woman between 18 and 29 years old in good health.

There are a few counts of this clonotype. The gene calls are TRBV27 and TRBJ2-7; no clear D gene. Germline CDR1 and CDR2: MNHEY and SMNVEV (reference sequence). The ends were cut back, 2 bases at V and 3 bases at J, with 8 bases in the middle. The CDR3 is 13 amino acids. DNA of the CDR3: TGTGCCAGCAGTTTAAATTCGGGCTACGAGCAGTACTTC. Translated: CASSLNSGYEQYF.

V is TRBV11-2 and J is TRBJ1-3; D possibly corresponds to TRBD1 (6 bases). V lost 2 bases and J 1 base, leaving 9 bases between the germline ends. Per germline, CDR1 SGHAT and CDR2 FQNNGV. There are 15 residues in the CDR3. CDR3 nucleotide sequence: TGTGCCAGCAGCTTATGGACAGCGTCTGGAAACACCATATATTTT. It yields the protein CASSLWTASGNTIYF.

The table lists this clonotype with many counts. The rearrangement uses TRBV6-1 and TRBJ2-7; possibly TRBD1 for D (6 bases). Trimming removed 6 bases from V and 0 bases from J, with 18 bases in between. This CDR3 comprises 16 residues. Germline loops: CDR1 MNHNS, CDR2 SASEGT. CDR3 in amino acids: CASSRSRDTSSYEQYF. The DNA of the CDR3 is TGTGCCAGCAGCAGAAGCCGGGACACCTCCTCCTACGAGCAGTACTTC.

This clonotype was seen a few times. V usage is TRBV12-3 or TRBV12-4 and J usage is TRBJ1-1, with no clear D. There are 17 residues in the CDR3. V was clipped by 0 bases and J by 0 bases, with 14 bases between them. This chain's CDR3 is CASSLAPTRAMNTEAFF. The CDR3, as DNA: TGTGCCAGCAGTTTAGCGCCAACAAGGGCCATGAACACTGAAGCTTTCTTT.